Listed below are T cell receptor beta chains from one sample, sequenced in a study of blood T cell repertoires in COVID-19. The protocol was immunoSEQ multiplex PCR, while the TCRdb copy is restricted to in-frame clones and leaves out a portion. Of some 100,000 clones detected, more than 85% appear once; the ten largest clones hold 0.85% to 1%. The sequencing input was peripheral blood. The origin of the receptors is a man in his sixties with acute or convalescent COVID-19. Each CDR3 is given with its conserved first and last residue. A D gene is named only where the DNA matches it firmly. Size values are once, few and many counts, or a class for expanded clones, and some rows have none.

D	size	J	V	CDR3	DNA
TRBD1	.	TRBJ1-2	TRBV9	CASSLPRQGANYGYTF	TGTGCCAGCAGCCTACCACGGCAGGGGGCGAACTATGGCTACACCTTC
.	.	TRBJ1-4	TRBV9	CASGEGARNEKLFF	TGTGCCAGCGGGGAAGGGGCGCGAAATGAAAAACTGTTTTTT
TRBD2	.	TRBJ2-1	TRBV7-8	CASSPSRLASYNEQFF	TGTGCCAGCAGCCCGAGCCGACTAGCGTCCTACAATGAGCAGTTCTTC
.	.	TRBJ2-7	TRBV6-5	CASRPQGGLSEQYF	TGTGCCAGCAGACCTCAGGGGGGCCTAAGTGAGCAGTACTTC
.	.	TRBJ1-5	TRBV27	CASSFLSGGRSNQPQHF	TGTGCCAGCAGTTTCCTCTCGGGAGGGAGAAGCAATCAGCCCCAGCATTTT
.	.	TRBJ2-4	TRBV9	CASSALSQGAKNIQYF	TGTGCCAGCAGCGCTCTATCACAGGGCGCCAAAAACATTCAGTACTTC
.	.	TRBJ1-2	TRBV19	CASSPPSGLLNYGYTF	TGTGCCAGTAGTCCTCCTTCAGGCCTCCTTAACTATGGCTACACCTTC
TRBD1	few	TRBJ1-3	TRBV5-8	CASSPLLQGAGNTIYF	TGTGCCAGCAGCCCCCTCCTTCAGGGGGCTGGAAACACCATATATTTT
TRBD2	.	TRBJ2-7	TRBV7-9	CASSLLASGRAGTYEQYF	TGTGCCAGCAGCTTACTGGCTAGCGGGAGGGCCGGGACCTACGAGCAGTACTTC
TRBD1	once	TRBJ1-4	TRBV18	CASSSGTGNEKLFF	TGTGCCAGCTCTTCCGGGACAGGGAACGAAAAACTGTTTTTT
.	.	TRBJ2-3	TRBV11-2	CASSLVQWELSTDTQYF	TGTGCCAGCAGCTTAGTTCAGTGGGAGTTAAGCACAGATACGCAGTATTTT
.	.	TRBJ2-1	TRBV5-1	CASSPDGAYNEQFF	TGCGCCAGCAGCCCGGACGGGGCCTACAATGAGCAGTTCTTC
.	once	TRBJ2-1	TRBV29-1	CSVEELMSGEQFF	TGCAGCGTTGAAGAATTGATGTCCGGTGAGCAGTTCTTC
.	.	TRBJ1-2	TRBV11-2	CASSPTGEYGYTF	TGTGCCAGCAGCCCGACAGGAGAGTATGGCTACACCTTC
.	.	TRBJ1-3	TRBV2	CASKAGSGNTIYF	TGTGCCAGCAAGGCAGGATCTGGAAACACCATATATTTT
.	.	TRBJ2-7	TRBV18	CASSPSILPSETYEQYF	TGTGCCAGCTCACCGTCTATTCTGCCCAGCGAAACCTACGAGCAGTACTTC
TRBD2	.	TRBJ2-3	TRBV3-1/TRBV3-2	CASSRPLAGVTDTQYF	TGTGCCAGCAGCCGCCCTCTAGCGGGAGTGACAGATACGCAGTATTTT
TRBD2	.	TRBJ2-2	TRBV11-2	CASSRTGLGNTGELFF	TGTGCCAGCAGCCGTACGGGACTAGGTAACACCGGGGAGCTGTTTTTT
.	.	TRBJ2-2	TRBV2	CASSAPGAGELFF	TGTGCCAGCAGTGCCCCGGGGGCCGGGGAGCTGTTTTTT
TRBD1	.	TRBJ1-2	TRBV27	CASSLSIGTGVYGYTF	TGTGCCAGCAGTTTATCTATAGGGACAGGGGTCTATGGCTACACCTTC
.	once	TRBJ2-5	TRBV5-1	CASSPPPEGTQYF	TGCGCCAGCAGCCCCCCACCGGAGGGGACCCAGTACTTC
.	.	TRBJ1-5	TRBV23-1	CASSVRDKYSNQPQHF	TGCGCCAGCAGCGTTCGGGACAAATATAGCAATCAGCCCCAGCATTTT
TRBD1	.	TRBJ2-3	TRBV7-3	CASSRRQGGTDTQYF	TGTGCCAGCAGCCGACGACAGGGGGGGACAGATACGCAGTATTTT
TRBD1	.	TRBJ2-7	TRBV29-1	CSVETGDPSLEQYF	TGCAGCGTTGAAACAGGGGATCCCTCTCTCGAGCAGTACTTC
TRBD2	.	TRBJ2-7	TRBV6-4	CASELAGGTYEQYF	TGTGCCAGCGAGCTAGCGGGAGGGACCTACGAGCAGTACTTC
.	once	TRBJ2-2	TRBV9	CASSPQGLTNTGELFF	TGTGCCAGCAGCCCGCAGGGGCTTACTAACACCGGGGAGCTGTTTTTT
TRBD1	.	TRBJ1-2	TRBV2	CASKSQYSDRGRSYGYTF	TGTGCCAGCAAGTCCCAATATTCGGACAGGGGGCGATCCTATGGCTACACCTTC
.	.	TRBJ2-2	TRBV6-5	CASLYYWGSTGELFF	TGTGCCAGCCTATACTATTGGGGCTCGACCGGGGAGCTGTTTTTT
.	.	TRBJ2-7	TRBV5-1	CASKQGLSYEQYF	TGCGCCAGCAAACAGGGTTTGTCCTACGAGCAGTACTTC
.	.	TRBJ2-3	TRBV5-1	CASSPGLALGTQYF	TGCGCCAGCAGCCCGGGACTCGCCTTGGGTACGCAGTATTTT
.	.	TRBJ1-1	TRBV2	CASSEGGLNTEAFF	TGTGCCAGCAGTGAAGGTGGCTTGAACACTGAAGCTTTCTTT
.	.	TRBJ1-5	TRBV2	CASSAEGDQPQHF	TGTGCCAGCAGTGCAGAGGGGGATCAGCCCCAGCATTTT
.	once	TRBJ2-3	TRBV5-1	CASSLERQNTDTQYF	TGCGCCAGCAGCTTGGAACGACAAAACACAGATACGCAGTATTTT
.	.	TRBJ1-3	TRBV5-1	CASSLVGVGNTIYF	TGCGCCAGCAGCTTGGTTGGAGTCGGAAACACCATATATTTT
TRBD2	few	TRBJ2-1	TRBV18	CASSPPASGRRDEQFF	TGTGCCAGCTCACCACCTGCCAGCGGGAGAAGGGATGAGCAGTTCTTC
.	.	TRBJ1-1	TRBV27	CASRLWQATEAFF	TGTGCCAGCAGATTATGGCAGGCTACTGAAGCTTTCTTT
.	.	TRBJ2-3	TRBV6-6	CASSYSGDSGADTQYF	TGTGCCAGCAGTTACTCGGGGGACTCGGGGGCAGATACGCAGTATTTT
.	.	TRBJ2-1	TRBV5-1	CASSLERRLAGVGNEQFF	TGCGCCAGCAGCTTGGAACGTCGCTTAGCAGGGGTGGGCAATGAGCAGTTCTTC
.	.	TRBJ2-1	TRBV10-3	CAISLGLGIAHEQFF	TGTGCCATCAGCCTGGGGCTCGGTATCGCCCATGAGCAGTTCTTC
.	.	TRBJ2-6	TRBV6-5	CATYRAGANVLTF	TGTGCCACCTACAGGGCCGGGGCCAACGTCCTGACTTTC
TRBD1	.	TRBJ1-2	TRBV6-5	CATQPRDSYNYGYTF	TGTGCCACCCAACCCCGGGACAGCTATAACTATGGCTACACCTTC
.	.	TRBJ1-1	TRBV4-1	CASSPGGGRMDTEAFF	TGCGCCAGCAGCCCCGGGGGGGGGCGCATGGACACTGAAGCTTTCTTT
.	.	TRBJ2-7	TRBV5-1	CASSLAGERYEQYF	TGCGCCAGCAGCTTGGCGGGGGAACGGTACGAGCAGTACTTC
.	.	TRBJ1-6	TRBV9	CASSVGGENSPLHF	TGTGCCAGCAGCGTAGGAGGAGAAAATTCACCCCTCCACTTT
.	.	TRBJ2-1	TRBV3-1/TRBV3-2	CASSPEVDYNEQFF	TGTGCCAGCAGCCCAGAGGTAGACTACAATGAGCAGTTCTTC
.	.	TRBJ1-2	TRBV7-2	CASSPGPSQRGYTF	TGTGCCAGCAGCCCCGGACCTAGCCAGAGGGGCTACACCTTC
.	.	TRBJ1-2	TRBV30	CAWTVGGGYTF	TGTGCCTGGACCGTAGGGGGTGGCTACACTTTC
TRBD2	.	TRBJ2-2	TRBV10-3	CAISASSSGGYTGELFF	TGTGCCATCAGTGCCAGCTCTAGCGGGGGCTACACCGGGGAGCTGTTTTTT
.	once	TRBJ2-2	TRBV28	CASSLQGPNTGELFF	TGTGCCAGCAGTTTACAGGGCCCGAACACCGGGGAGCTGTTTTTT
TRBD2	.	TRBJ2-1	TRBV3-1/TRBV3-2	CASSPSLLAGVYNEQFF	TGTGCCAGCAGCCCCTCCCTTCTAGCGGGAGTCTACAATGAGCAGTTCTTC